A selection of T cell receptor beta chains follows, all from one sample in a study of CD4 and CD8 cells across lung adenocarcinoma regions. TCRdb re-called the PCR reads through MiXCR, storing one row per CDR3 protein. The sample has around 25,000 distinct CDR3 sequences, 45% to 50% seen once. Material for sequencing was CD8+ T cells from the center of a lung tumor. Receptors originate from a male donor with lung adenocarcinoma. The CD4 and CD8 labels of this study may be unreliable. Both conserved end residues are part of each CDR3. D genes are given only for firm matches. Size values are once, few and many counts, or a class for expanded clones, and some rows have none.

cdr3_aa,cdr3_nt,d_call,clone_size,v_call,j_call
CASSQQTGVNEKLFF,TGTGCCAGCAGCCAGCAGACAGGGGTCAATGAAAAACTGTTTTTT,TRBD1,NA,TRBV4-2,TRBJ1-4
CASSSPGLAGGSGTQYF,TGTGCCAGCAGTTCCCCGGGACTAGCGGGGGGTTCAGGGACCCAGTACTTC,TRBD2,NA,TRBV27,TRBJ2-5
CASSEELKGREPDTQYF,TGTGCCAGCAGTGAGGAGTTGAAGGGCCGGGAGCCAGATACGCAGTACTTT,NA,NA,TRBV6-1,TRBJ2-3
CASSEMRAVSTDTQYF,TGTGCCAGCAGTGAAATGCGGGCTGTGAGCACAGATACGCAGTACTTT,NA,NA,TRBV6-1,TRBJ2-3
CASSESWAGVEQFF,TGTGCCAGCAGTGAATCATGGGCAGGGGTTGAGCAGTTCTTC,NA,NA,TRBV6-1,TRBJ2-1
CASSQDGGGFETQYF,TGCGCCAGCAGCCAAGACGGGGGTGGGTTCGAGACGCAGTATTTT,NA,NA,TRBV4-1,TRBJ2-3
CASSGTYTQTQYF,TGTGCCAGCAGTGGCACTTACACCCAGACCCAGTACTTC,NA,NA,TRBV6-1,TRBJ2-5
CASSYGQLADYNEQFF,TGTGCCAGCAGTTACGGGCAGCTAGCGGATTACAATGAGCAGTTCTTC,TRBD2,many,TRBV6-5,TRBJ2-1
CSPYTGSGANVLTF,TGCAGTCCATATACAGGGTCCGGGGCCAACGTCCTGACTTTC,NA,NA,TRBV20-1,TRBJ2-6
CAISRGDTGELFF,TGTGCCATCAGTCGAGGGGACACCGGGGAGCTGTTTTTT,NA,many,TRBV10-3,TRBJ2-2
CARGRGRAGSDTQYF,TGTGCCAGGGGACGAGGACGCGCGGGCTCAGATACGCAGTATTTT,NA,NA,TRBV27,TRBJ2-3
CASRRLAGFSYEQYF,TGTGCCAGCAGAAGACTAGCGGGGTTTTCCTACGAGCAGTACTTC,TRBD2,few,TRBV6-1,TRBJ2-7
CASSSGTSGANTETLFF,TGTGCCAGCAGTTCCGGGACTAGCGGGGCGAACACCGAGACGCTGTTTTTT,TRBD2,NA,TRBV6-5,TRBJ2-2
CASSLDLTGMETQYF,TGTGCCAGCAGTTTAGACCTGACAGGAATGGAGACCCAGTACTTC,NA,few,TRBV12-3/TRBV12-4,TRBJ2-5
CASQGGRFSGELFF,TGTGCCAGCCAGGGGGGGCGATTTTCCGGGGAGCTGTTTTTT,NA,NA,TRBV6-1,TRBJ2-2
CASSLGTGQSYEQYF,TGTGCCAGCAGTTTAGGAACAGGGCAATCCTACGAGCAGTACTTC,NA,NA,TRBV6-5,TRBJ2-7
CSAPRDGYYEQYF,TGCAGTGCCCCCAGGGACGGCTACTACGAGCAGTACTTC,NA,NA,TRBV20-1,TRBJ2-7
CASSGRPDGTDAQYF,TGTGCCAGCAGCGGACGGCCGGATGGGACCGATGCGCAGTATTTT,NA,once,TRBV6-1,TRBJ2-3
CASSQAVNTGEQYF,TGTGCTAGCAGCCAGGCTGTGAACACCGGGGAGCAGTATTTT,NA,NA,TRBV7-7,TRBJ2-3
CASSGPLGETQYF,TGTGCCAGCAGCGGGCCCCTAGGGGAGACCCAGTACTTC,NA,few,TRBV6-1,TRBJ2-5
CASSSPLLTGELFF,TGTGCCAGCAGCTCCCCCCTGTTAACCGGGGAGCTGTTTTTT,NA,many,TRBV7-2,TRBJ2-2
CASSEALAGNLEQFF,TGCGCCAGCAGTGAAGCTTTAGCGGGAAACCTTGAGCAGTTCTTC,TRBD2,once,TRBV10-1,TRBJ2-1
CASSLEGAQYNEQFF,TGTGCCAGCAGTTTGGAGGGGGCGCAGTACAATGAGCAGTTCTTC,NA,few,TRBV28,TRBJ2-1
CASSSAGQETQYF,TGTGCCAGCAGCTCCGCGGGCCAAGAGACCCAGTACTTC,NA,NA,TRBV7-6,TRBJ2-5
CASSSGTSGRWEEQYF,TGCGCCAGCAGCTCCGGGACTAGCGGGAGGTGGGAGGAGCAGTACTTC,TRBD2,NA,TRBV5-1,TRBJ2-5
CASSYSPVSGTYNEQFF,TGTGCCAGCAGTTACTCGCCGGTGAGCGGTACTTACAATGAGCAGTTCTTC,NA,medium-sized,TRBV6-5,TRBJ2-1
CASRPPSGSSYEQYF,TGTGCCAGCAGACCTCCTAGCGGGAGTTCCTACGAGCAGTACTTC,TRBD2,NA,TRBV7-2,TRBJ2-7
CASSGRGAKNTQYF,TGCGCCAGCTCGGGGCGGGGAGCCAAAAACACGCAGTACTTT,NA,NA,TRBV10-2,TRBJ2-4
CAIGTSVYNEQFF,TGTGCCATCGGGACTAGCGTTTACAATGAGCAGTTCTTC,TRBD2,many,TRBV10-3,TRBJ2-1
CASSEEIGANTEAFF,TGTGCCAGCAGTGAAGAGATAGGGGCGAACACTGAAGCTTTCTTT,NA,NA,TRBV6-1,TRBJ1-1
CASTLTSSYYEQYF,TGTGCCAGCACCCTTACTAGCAGCTACTACGAGCAGTACTTC,NA,few,TRBV6-2/TRBV6-3,TRBJ2-7
CSARGTGHTDTQYF,TGCAGTGCTAGAGGGACAGGGCACACAGATACGCAGTATTTT,TRBD1,few,TRBV20-1,TRBJ2-3
CASGFTGANVLTF,TGTGCCAGCGGCTTTACTGGGGCCAACGTCCTGACTTTC,NA,NA,TRBV6-1,TRBJ2-6
CASSLFTSTGELFF,TGTGCCAGCAGTTTATTTACTAGCACCGGGGAGCTGTTTTTT,NA,NA,TRBV27,TRBJ2-2
CSAGRARADTQYF,TGCAGTGCAGGTCGGGCCCGGGCAGATACGCAGTATTTT,NA,once,TRBV20-1,TRBJ2-3
CASSEQGGTGDELFF,TGCGCCAGCAGTGAGCAAGGGGGTACTGGCGATGAGCTGTTTTTT,NA,NA,TRBV10-1,TRBJ2-2
CASGGPGGLHQDTQYF,TGCGCCAGCGGGGGGCCCGGTGGGCTACACCAAGATACGCAGTATTTT,NA,NA,TRBV10-2,TRBJ2-3
CASRRGLGASDTQYF,TGTGCCAGCAGACGGGGGCTGGGGGCCTCAGATACGCAGTACTTC,NA,NA,TRBV27,TRBJ2-7
CASSQEVNTQYF,TGTGCCAGCAGCCAAGAAGTGAATACGCAGTATTTT,NA,NA,TRBV3-1,TRBJ2-3
CASILAGGTGKQFF,TGCGCCAGCATACTGGCGGGAGGGACAGGGAAGCAGTTTTTT,NA,NA,TRBV10-2,TRBJ2-2
CASSYSGQGASEAFF,TGTGCCAGCAGTTACTCCGGACAGGGGGCGTCTGAAGCTTTCTTT,TRBD1,many,TRBV6-5,TRBJ1-1
CASSASGMNTGELIF,TGCGCCAGCAGTGCTAGCGGGATGAACACCGGGGAGCTGATTTTT,TRBD2,NA,TRBV10-1,TRBJ2-2
CASSLSGLAGGTNNRGTQYF,TGCGCCAGCAGCTTGAGTGGACTAGCGGGAGGCACGAACAACCGGGGAACCCAGTACTTC,TRBD2,few,TRBV5-1,TRBJ2-5
CASSSELGLAGARPRYNEQFF,TGTGCCAGCAGCTCGGAATTGGGACTAGCGGGAGCCCGCCCCCGTTACAATGAGCAGTTCTTC,TRBD2,many,TRBV7-2,TRBJ2-1
CASSRLLPGLAGGNSYEQYF,TGTGCCAGCAGCCGCCTCCTACCGGGACTAGCGGGAGGGAACTCCTACGAGCAGTACTTC,TRBD2,NA,TRBV6-1,TRBJ2-7
CASRQVNNQPQHF,TGTGCCAGCAGACAGGTGAACAATCAGCCCCAGCATTTT,NA,many,TRBV6-1,TRBJ1-5
CASSSERENYEQYF,TGTGCCAGCAGCTCTGAGCGGGAAAACTACGAGCAGTACTTC,TRBD2,many,TRBV5-4,TRBJ2-7
CASSTGGRAADTQYF,TGTGCCAGCTCCACGGGCGGGCGAGCCGCAGATACTCAGTATTTT,NA,NA,TRBV6-1,TRBJ2-3
CATRSEGGTDTQYF,TGTGCCACCAGATCCGAAGGGGGCACAGATACGCAGTATTTT,NA,NA,TRBV15,TRBJ2-3
CASSVEEGTDTQYF,TGTGCCAGCAGCGTAGAGGAGGGTACAGATACGCAGTATTTT,NA,NA,TRBV9,TRBJ2-3
CAGKGGRAPDTQYF,TGTGCGGGGAAGGGGGGACGGGCCCCAGATACGCAGTATTTT,NA,NA,TRBV6-1,TRBJ2-3
CARGLGGKNTQYF,TGTGCCAGGGGGTTAGGGGGCAAAAACACGCAGTACTTC,TRBD1,NA,TRBV12-3/TRBV12-4,TRBJ2-7
CATSRDGNTEAFF,TGCGCCACCTCGAGGGACGGTAACACTGAAGCTTTCTTT,NA,NA,TRBV10-1,TRBJ1-1